This is a list of T cell receptor beta chains from one sample in a study of cytomegalovirus exposure and HLA in healthy donors. The method was immunoSEQ multiplex PCR; TCRdb's version includes in-frame clones alone and lacks a portion of them. Among some 110,000 clones, roughly four fifths were seen once, and the ten largest hold about 1.6%. Sequenced: PBMCs. Receptors originate from a man aged 50-60 years in good health and CMV-seronegative. Both conserved end residues are trimmed from each CDR3. Each record gives: CDR3 protein, J gene, V gene.

ASDRTGGFETGELF	TRBJ2-2	TRBV5-1
AIQRRGLGTDTQY	TRBJ2-3	TRBV11-2
ASSGGTSGATDTQY	TRBJ2-3	TRBV9
ASSLGGGYRPQY	TRBJ2-7	TRBV7-2
ASSLQWGQGGEGYGYT	TRBJ1-2	TRBV4-2
ASSFVISGANVLT	TRBJ2-6	TRBV5-8
ASSYGGEAF	TRBJ1-1	TRBV6-6
AWSGKGQGRSPLH	TRBJ1-6	TRBV30
ASTLNGQVLITDTQY	TRBJ2-3	TRBV28
ASSVAFGGGDEDTQY	TRBJ2-3	TRBV9
AISEPGRTEAF	TRBJ1-1	TRBV10-3
AFHGTSNYGYT	TRBJ1-2	TRBV21-1
ASSGGGWTEAF	TRBJ1-1	TRBV5-1
ASGVGTGSSNQPQH	TRBJ1-5	TRBV12-5
ATSNPRGGLTGELF	TRBJ2-2	TRBV15
ASRSNSAGEKLF	TRBJ1-4	TRBV4-3
ASSFESPRLSPEAF	TRBJ1-1	TRBV7-8
ASSVGQGYGEAF	TRBJ1-1	TRBV9
ASMIRGWSNQPQH	TRBJ1-5	TRBV7-8
ASSERLRGRYANYGYT	TRBJ1-2	TRBV21-1
ASSRGLAGSTDTQY	TRBJ2-3	TRBV5-4
ASSQDPGGFVNYGYT	TRBJ1-2	TRBV14
ASSLEGVGEQF	TRBJ2-1	TRBV11-2
ASSVDLGLREEGYT	TRBJ1-2	TRBV9
ASSLARGNTIY	TRBJ1-3	TRBV5-1
ASSTNLAGGRETQY	TRBJ2-5	TRBV19
ASRPTGAYNSPLH	TRBJ1-6	TRBV6-6
ATGQFNTEAF	TRBJ1-1	TRBV19
ASSLSNSFGQETQY	TRBJ2-5	TRBV5-1
ASSHTGTVGEQY	TRBJ2-7	TRBV4-3
ASRGGGIEQY	TRBJ2-7	TRBV11-2
ASRSRDTQY	TRBJ2-3	TRBV19
SVEVVSGNTIY	TRBJ1-3	TRBV29-1
AWIMGNTIY	TRBJ1-3	TRBV30
ASSFYRETATNEKLF	TRBJ1-4	TRBV7-9
AWSIKGAGKLF	TRBJ1-4	TRBV30
ASSQVGGGGETQY	TRBJ2-5	TRBV4-1
ASSLGSSDTLYGYT	TRBJ1-2	TRBV7-9
ASSELQETQY	TRBJ2-5	TRBV2
ASSPRSAGNEQF	TRBJ2-1	TRBV7-2
ASSDSWGGTDTQY	TRBJ2-3	TRBV6-4
AIRDSGAPTGELF	TRBJ2-2	TRBV10-3
ASSRGTEAF	TRBJ1-1	TRBV9
ASGWDSGQPQH	TRBJ1-5	TRBV12-5
ASSPPGQGYEAF	TRBJ1-1	TRBV18
ASSSFGSGYTGELF	TRBJ2-2	TRBV5-1
ASSADRTNEKLF	TRBJ1-4	TRBV2
ASYPGLAGGGDTQY	TRBJ2-3	TRBV10-3
ATDPAGGETQY	TRBJ2-5	TRBV10-3
ASSPGGNTEAF	TRBJ1-1	TRBV27
ASSFHRGETQY	TRBJ2-5	TRBV5-1